One sample yielded the 5 T cell receptor beta chains listed below, sequenced in a study of CD8+ T cells in alopecia areata. Indicated treatment: oral pan-JAK inhibitor, 5-10 mg twice daily. Investigators isolated RNA and reverse transcribed it into cDNA to act as the sequencing template. Method: immunoSEQ multiplex PCR; TCRdb's copy keeps in-frame clones and lacks some. The sample consists of 150,000 to 200,000 clones, roughly 70% of them appearing once. This specimen consisted of CD4+ T cells sorted from blood, obtained between weeks 47 and 50, from a patient treated with tofacitinib. These receptors were taken from a human donor with alopecia areata.

This clone was observed a few times. The rearrangement joins TRBV29-1 to TRBJ2-5; 7 bases agree with TRBD1. Germline trimming cut 5 bases from V and 3 bases from J; bases unmatched to any gene: 6. Germline values: CDR1 SQVTM, CDR2 ANQGSEA. The CDR3 extends over 13 amino acids. The CDR3 DNA sequence: TGCAGCGTTCAGGTACAGGGGAAAGAGACCCAGTACTTC. This codes for CSVQVQGKETQYF.

The rearrangement uses TRBV15 and TRBJ2-5; the D is unclear. Between the trimmed V and J ends, which lost 0 bases and 5 bases, there was a span of 7 bases. This CDR3 has 13 residues. Germline CDR1 LNHNV, CDR2 YYDKDF (reference sequence). The CDR3 loop reads CATSREARETQYF. The CDR3 DNA reads as TGTGCCACCAGCAGAGAGGCTAGGGAGACCCAGTACTTC.

The chain joins TRBV4-3 to TRBJ2-1, with D unclear. CDR1 and CDR2 from the germline V gene are LGHNA and YSLEER. CDR3 length equals 13 residues. V was shortened by 4 bases and J by 6 bases, with 10 bases between the two germline ends. The CDR3 protein is CASSRNNGNEQFF. CDR3 bases: TGCGCCAGCAGCCGGAATAACGGCAATGAGCAGTTCTTC.

The table lists this clone with a few counts. The chain is built from TRBV7-2 and TRBJ2-1; 12 nucleotides match TRBD2. The trim removed 5 bases at V and 10 bases at J, leaving 21 bases unmatched. CDR1 is SGHTA, CDR2 FQGNSA, per germline. The CDR3 is made up of 19 amino acids. CDR3 nucleotides: TGTGCCAGCAGCCCCATGGGGGGACTAGCGGGTCCCGAGACGAAGGAGCAGTTCTTC. Amino acids: CASSPMGGLAGPETKEQFF.

For the CDR3, the DNA is TGTGCCTGGAGTAGAAGGTCCCTCATGAACACTGAAGCTTTCTTT. Protein: CAWSRRSLMNTEAFF. The chain employs TRBV30 and TRBJ1-1; the D is unclear. The CDR3 is 15 amino acids. V dropped 2 bases and J dropped 0 bases, with 13 bases sitting between them. Germline V gives CDR1 GTSNPN, CDR2 SVGIG (reference sequence).